The 31 T cell receptor beta chains listed next were all sequenced from one sample in a study of T cell changes during pregnancy in multiple sclerosis (dated 2019 in TCRdb). Library construction relied on the immunoSEQ multiplex PCR assay. Sourced from immuneACCESS, this table was stored by TCRdb with only in-frame sequences that have V and J called. A share of the clones is absent; for the studies checked, an unresolved V gene accounts for under half, and the remainder has no known explanation. This sample lists about 57,000 clones; approximately 91% were detected once. Of the sample, about 0.4% is held by the ten largest clones. Sequencing was performed on CD4+ T cells from peripheral blood mononuclear cells, taken in the third trimester of pregnancy. The source is a female donor with multiple sclerosis, enrolled in a pregnancy study.

This chain links TRBV4-3 with TRBJ2-7; D remains ambiguous. In germline, CDR1 is LGHNA, CDR2 YSLEER. This CDR3 is built from 13 residues. Trimming took off 0 bases at V and 3 bases at J, with 6 bases between the two ends. CDR3 DNA: TGCGCCAGCAGCCAAGATATCAGCTACGAGCAGTACTTC. Its protein product is CASSQDISYEQYF.

Only one count was recorded for this clone. The chain employs TRBV13 and TRBJ2-7, with 8 nucleotides matching TRBD1. The CDR3 covers 16 residues. V trimming: 2 bases; J trimming: 2 bases; junction bases outside the gene matches: 8. CDR1 and CDR2 (germline): PRHDT, FYEKMQ (reference sequence). The CDR3 sequence: CASSLRMGQATYEQYF. The CDR3 bases are TGTGCCAGCAGCTTAAGGATGGGACAGGCTACCTACGAGCAGTACTTC. Looking up the rest from reference TRBV13 and TRBJ2-7 gives the full variable domain: AAGVIQSPRHLIKEKRETATLKCYPIPRHDTVYWYQQGPGQDPQFLISFYEKMQSDKGSIPDRFSAQQFSDYHSELNMSSLELGDSALYFCASSLRMGQATYEQYFGPGTRLTVT.

The V gene is TRBV4-2, the J gene TRBJ2-7; 11 nucleotides line up with TRBD1. V was pared by 0 bases and J by 6 bases, with 4 bases of the junction left unmatched. The CDR3 has 15 amino acids. Germline-derived CDR1 and CDR2 are LGHNA and YNFKEQ. The CDR3 spells CASSQEEGQGVEQYF. The CDR3 DNA sequence: TGTGCCAGCAGCCAAGAGGAGGGACAGGGGGTCGAGCAGTACTTC.

V gene TRBV6-5 combines with J gene TRBJ1-1; 7 positions match TRBD1. Germline CDR1 and CDR2: MNHEY and SVGAGI. The CDR3 contains 14 residues. The V segment lost 4 bases and the J segment 2 bases; nucleotides outside the gene matches: 4. CDR3 bases: TGTGCCAGCAGTTCCGGACAGGTAAACACTGAAGCTTTCTTT. Encoded protein: CASSSGQVNTEAFF.

The genes are TRBV7-8 and TRBJ2-7; possibly TRBD2 for D (6 bases). Germline V lookup: CDR1 SGHVS, CDR2 FQNEAQ. Trimming shortened V by 8 bases and J by 0 bases, and 14 bases separated the two germline ends. CDR3 size: 14 residues. DNA for the CDR3: TGTGCCAGCTGGGGCGGAGGGAGCTCCTACGAGCAGTACTTC. Its protein is CASWGGGSSYEQYF.

The chain couples TRBV7-2 to TRBJ1-5, with TRBD1 identical over 9 bases. The CDR3 extends over 17 amino acids. CDR1 is SGHTA and CDR2 is FQGNSA in the germline V gene. J gave up 3 bases and V 1 base, and 7 bases lay outside the gene matches. CDR3 sequence: CASSLVNWDRDNQPQHF. CDR3 in DNA: TGTGCCAGCAGCTTAGTAAATTGGGACAGGGACAATCAGCCCCAGCATTTT. The variable domain in full, with the rest retrieved from reference TRBV7-2 and TRBJ1-5, is GAGVSQSPSNKVTEKGKDVELRCDPISGHTALYWYRQSLGQGLEFLIYFQGNSAPDKSGLPSDRFSAERTGGSVSTLTIQRTQQEDSAVYLCASSLVNWDRDNQPQHFGDGTRLSIL.

The rearrangement links TRBV7-9 to TRBJ2-1; weak D call: TRBD2 (6 bases). Germline CDR1 SEHNR, CDR2 FQNEAQ (reference sequence). The CDR3 runs 12 residues. V was pared by 3 bases and J by 13 bases, with 13 bases between. Written as DNA, the CDR3 is TGTGCCAGCAGCTTCACGGGACTCCCACAGTTCTTC. This sequence encodes CASSFTGLPQFF.

The V gene is TRBV6-1, the J gene TRBJ2-7; possibly TRBD2 for D (6 bases). The CDR3 is made up of 17 amino acids. Germline V gene data show CDR1 as MNHNS and CDR2 as SASEGT. Trimming removed 2 bases at V and 11 bases at J, with 28 bases between. The chain's CDR3 is CASSEKRFRKEGLNEYF. The CDR3 nucleotides read TGTGCCAGCAGTGAAAAGAGATTCCGAAAAGAGGGACTTAACGAGTACTTC.

The V and J genes are TRBV6-6 and TRBJ2-6; no definite D call. Per the germline V gene, CDR1 is MNHNY and CDR2 is SVGAGI (reference sequence). This CDR3 contains 14 residues. V lost 5 bases to trimming and J lost 1 base, with 6 bases between them. The CDR3 loop is CASSIKSGANVLTF. In DNA form, the CDR3 reads TGTGCCAGCAGTATCAAATCTGGGGCCAACGTCCTGACTTTC.

The chain recombines TRBV5-4 with TRBJ2-5, with 11 nucleotides matching TRBD2. V lost 4 bases, J lost 1 base, and 6 bases stayed unmatched. The CDR3 consists of 16 residues. Germline CDR1 reads SGHNT; CDR2 reads YYREEE (reference sequence). The DNA for the CDR3 is TGTGCCAGCAGCGGCGGGACTAGCGGTCTCCAAGAGACCCAGTACTTC. It specifies CASSGGTSGLQETQYF.

J is TRBJ1-1 and V is TRBV19, with no clear D. Germline CDR1 reads LNHDA; CDR2 reads SQIVND (reference sequence). Trimming cost V 4 bases and J 6 bases, with 6 bases left between them. The CDR3 length is 11 residues. DNA of the CDR3: TGTGCCAGTAGTAGACACTCTGAAGCTTTCTTT. Its translation is CASSRHSEAFF.

The V and J genes are TRBV5-5 and TRBJ2-4; D may be TRBD2 (6 bases). This CDR3 is built from 14 residues. Germline V gene lookup returns CDR1 SGHKS and CDR2 YYEKEE (reference sequence). V lost 2 bases to trimming and J lost 2 bases, with 8 bases between them. DNA of the CDR3: TGTGCCAGCAGCTTTGGGGACTCCAAAAACATTCAGTACTTC. Its protein product is CASSFGDSKNIQYF. Looking up the rest from reference TRBV5-5 and TRBJ2-4 gives the full variable domain: DAGVTQSPTHLIKTRGQQVTLRCSPISGHKSVSWYQQVLGQGPQFIFQYYEKEERGRGNFPDRFSARQFPNYSSELNVNALLLGDSALYLCASSFGDSKNIQYFGAGTRLSVL.

The chain carries TRBV5-5 and TRBJ1-5, with D hard to call. Between the trimmed V and J ends, which lost 0 bases and 9 bases, there was a span of 10 bases. This CDR3 has 13 amino acids. Germline V gene data show CDR1 as SGHKS and CDR2 as YYEKEE (reference sequence). CDR3 nucleotide sequence: TGTGCCAGCAGCTTGGCCCCGTTGCGGCCCCAGCATTTT. It codes for CASSLAPLRPQHF.

The genes are TRBV16 and TRBJ2-7; 7 bases map to TRBD2. V lost 5 bases and J lost 2; bases outside the gene matches: 3. The CDR3 runs to 13 residues. Germline assignment: CDR1 KGHSY and CDR2 FQNENV. DNA of the CDR3: TGTGCCAGCAGCGGGCGGGAGCCCTACGAGCAGTACTTC. Translating gives CASSGREPYEQYF.

This clone was counted between two and nine times. The chain carries TRBV27 and TRBJ1-1; D might be TRBD1 (6 bases). The CDR3 sequence is 12 residues long. V lost 3 bases, J lost 8 bases, and 10 bases lay in between. CDR1 and CDR2 (germline): MNHEY, SMNVEV (reference sequence). CDR3 protein: CASSFSGQEAFF. DNA for the CDR3: TGTGCCAGCAGTTTCTCGGGACAAGAAGCTTTCTTT.

V gene TRBV5-1 combines with J gene TRBJ2-7; TRBD1 matches 8 bases. Germline V lookup: CDR1 SGHRS, CDR2 YFSETQ. J was trimmed by 3 bases and V by 4 bases; bases with no gene match: 12. The CDR3 is 16 residues long. This CDR3 is CASSPTYGTGNYEQYF. The CDR3 DNA reads as TGCGCCAGCAGCCCTACATACGGGACAGGTAACTACGAGCAGTACTTC.

The chain recombines TRBV19 with TRBJ2-1, with 7 bases lining up with TRBD1. The trim removed 6 bases at V and 5 bases at J, leaving 10 bases unmatched. The CDR3 is 15 residues long. Germline lookup yields CDR1 LNHDA and CDR2 SQIVND (reference sequence). This chain's CDR3 is CASSDRGQGNNEQFF. CDR3 sequence (DNA): TGTGCCAGTAGCGATAGGGGGCAGGGGAACAATGAGCAGTTCTTC. The full variable domain, in which reference TRBV19 and TRBJ2-1 provide the parts outside the CDR3, is DGGITQSPKYLFRKEGQNVTLSCEQNLNHDAMYWYRQDPGQGLRLIYYSQIVNDFQKGDIAEGYSVSREKKESFPLTVTSAQKNPTAFYLCASSDRGQGNNEQFFGPGTRLTVL.

This rearrangement joins TRBV7-3 to TRBJ2-3; TRBD1 matches at 11 bases. This CDR3 has 15 residues. Germline V gene sequence: CDR1 SGHTA, CDR2 FQGTGA. Germline trimming cut 3 bases from V and 4 bases from J; bases unmatched to any gene: 3. CDR3 nucleotides: TGTGCCAGCAGCTTCCAGGGACAGGGGGCAGATACGCAGTATTTT. It translates to CASSFQGQGADTQYF.

The V call is TRBV5-6, the J call TRBJ2-3; TRBD2 matches at 12 bases. Trimming took 4 bases from V and 5 from J; bases not matched to a gene: 8. The CDR3 spans 16 residues. Germline V CDR1 and CDR2: SGHDT, YYEEEE. The CDR3 protein is CASSPSGRASGDTQYF. In nucleotides, the CDR3 is TGTGCCAGCAGCCCTAGCGGGAGGGCATCGGGAGATACGCAGTATTTT.

The V gene is TRBV19, the J gene TRBJ1-4; 9 bases map to TRBD1. V was clipped by 3 bases and J by 8 bases; unmatched bases: 7. The germline gives CDR1 LNHDA, CDR2 SQIVND (reference sequence). The CDR3 is made up of 15 amino acids. In DNA, the CDR3 is TGTGCCAGTAGTATGGCAGACAGGGGGAACGAAAAACTGTTTTTT. Amino acids: CASSMADRGNEKLFF.

The CDR3 DNA reads as TGTGCCAGCAGCTTATTGGCAGACTACGAGCAGTACTTC. Translating it yields CASSLLADYEQYF. The rearrangement joins TRBV7-2 to TRBJ2-7; D uncertain. Germline assignment: CDR1 SGHTA and CDR2 FQGNSA. The CDR3 runs 13 residues. The V gene lost 2 bases and the J gene lost 3 bases, with 8 bases spanning the gap.

This chain connects TRBV7-9 to TRBJ2-7; 9 positions match TRBD1. The CDR3 extends over 15 amino acids. Germline CDR1 is SEHNR and CDR2 is FQNEAQ (reference sequence). The ends lost 4 bases at V and 5 bases at J; junction bases unmatched: 9. CDR3 nucleotide sequence: TGTGCCAGCAGCTACGGACAGGGGAGCGTAGACGAGCAGTACTTC. Encoded protein: CASSYGQGSVDEQYF. The full variable domain, rest sourced from reference TRBV7-9 and TRBJ2-7, is DTGVSQNPRHKITKRGQNVTFRCDPISEHNRLYWYRQTLGQGPEFLTYFQNEAQLEKSRLLSDRFSAERPKGSFSTLEIQRTEQGDSAMYLCASSYGQGSVDEQYFGPGTRLTVT.

This chain connects TRBV21-1 to TRBJ1-6; TRBD1 was called by the table and not checked on the DNA. TRBV21-1 is noted as a pseudogene. The CDR3 extends over 17 amino acids. CDR3 sequence reads: CASSIITQGNQGSPLHF. In DNA form, the CDR3 reads TGTGCCAGCAGCATTATAACACAGGGGAATCAAGGGTCACCCCTCCACTTT.

The genes are TRBV7-9 and TRBJ1-1; D is uncertain. The germline V and J ends were trimmed by 1 base and 5 bases, with 11 bases remaining between them. The CDR3 runs to 14 residues. CDR1 is SEHNR and CDR2 is FQNEAQ in the germline V gene (reference sequence). The CDR3: CASSLVTPGTEAFF. In DNA form, the CDR3 reads TGTGCCAGCAGCTTAGTCACCCCGGGGACTGAAGCTTTCTTT. The full variable domain, completed using reference TRBV7-9 and TRBJ1-1, is DTGVSQNPRHKITKRGQNVTFRCDPISEHNRLYWYRQTLGQGPEFLTYFQNEAQLEKSRLLSDRFSAERPKGSFSTLEIQRTEQGDSAMYLCASSLVTPGTEAFFGQGTRLTVV.

The chain carries TRBV7-2 and TRBJ2-7, with D tentatively TRBD2 (6 bases). The germline V and J ends were trimmed by 4 bases and 2 bases, with 15 bases remaining between them. CDR1 and CDR2 from the germline V gene are SGHTA and FQGNSA. This CDR3 is built from 15 residues. Written as DNA, the CDR3 is TGTGCCAGCAGCTCCCCCCTTCGGGGGACCTACGAGCAGTACTTC. Its protein product is CASSSPLRGTYEQYF.

The chain carries TRBV11-1 and TRBJ2-3, with 13 bases aligning to TRBD2. The V and J ends lost 5 bases and 0 bases, in that order; junction bases with no gene match: 8. CDR1 is SGHAT, CDR2 FQDESV, per germline (reference sequence). The CDR3 loop spans 18 amino acids. The CDR3 protein is CASSTLAGGPTSTDTQYF. The CDR3 DNA sequence: TGTGCCAGCAGCACACTAGCGGGAGGGCCCACTAGCACAGATACGCAGTATTTT.

This clone has just one count. The chain links TRBV30 to TRBJ2-4; 13 bases map to TRBD2. This CDR3 region has 17 residues. With 8 bases clipped from V and 3 bases from J, the junction kept 13 bases outside the gene matches. Germline values: CDR1 GTSNPN, CDR2 SVGIG (reference sequence). Here the CDR3 DNA reads TGTGCCGGATGGACTAGCGGGAGTAAGGGGGTCAAAAACATTCAGTACTTC. It yields the protein CAGWTSGSKGVKNIQYF.

The chain recombines TRBV19 with TRBJ2-3, with D hard to call. This CDR3 spans 16 amino acids. V gave up 3 bases and J gave up 6 bases, with 19 bases separating them. CDR1 is LNHDA and CDR2 is SQIVND in the germline V gene (reference sequence). Here the CDR3 DNA reads TGTGCCAGTAGTATGGTTGGAAGTATCTATAGCGATACGCAGTATTTT. This gives the protein CASSMVGSIYSDTQYF.

The chain joins TRBV30 to TRBJ1-1, with 10 bases fitting TRBD1. Trimming took 3 bases from V and 6 from J; bases not matched to a gene: 4. CDR1 and CDR2 (germline): GTSNPN, SVGIG (reference sequence). The CDR3 is 13 residues long. The chain's CDR3 is CAWSQDRGSEAFF. As DNA, the CDR3 is TGTGCCTGGAGCCAGGACAGGGGGTCTGAAGCTTTCTTT.

The chain recombines TRBV7-8 with TRBJ1-1; D not certain. Between the trimmed V and J ends, which lost 5 bases and 1 base, there was a span of 17 bases. Germline CDR1 is SGHVS and CDR2 is FQNEAQ. The CDR3 has 16 amino acids. CDR3 nucleotides: TGTGCCAGCAGCGAAAGGCTGAGGCGCCGGAACACTGAAGCTTTCTTT. Residues: CASSERLRRRNTEAFF. The variable domain in full, completed from reference TRBV7-8 and TRBJ1-1, reads GAGVSQSPRYKVAKRGQDVALRCDPISGHVSLFWYQQALGQGPEFLTYFQNEAQLDKSGLPSDRFFAERPEGSVSTLKIQRTQQEDSAVYLCASSERLRRRNTEAFFGQGTRLTVV.

V is TRBV5-1 and J is TRBJ2-3; weak D call: TRBD1 (6 bases). The V end lost 4 bases, the J end lost 3 bases, and 15 bases lay between the germline ends. The CDR3 sequence is 15 residues long. Per the germline V gene, CDR1 is SGHRS and CDR2 is YFSETQ. The CDR3 nucleotides read TGCGCCAGCAGCCTGGATATGAGGGGGACAGATACGCAGTATTTT. This sequence encodes CASSLDMRGTDTQYF.